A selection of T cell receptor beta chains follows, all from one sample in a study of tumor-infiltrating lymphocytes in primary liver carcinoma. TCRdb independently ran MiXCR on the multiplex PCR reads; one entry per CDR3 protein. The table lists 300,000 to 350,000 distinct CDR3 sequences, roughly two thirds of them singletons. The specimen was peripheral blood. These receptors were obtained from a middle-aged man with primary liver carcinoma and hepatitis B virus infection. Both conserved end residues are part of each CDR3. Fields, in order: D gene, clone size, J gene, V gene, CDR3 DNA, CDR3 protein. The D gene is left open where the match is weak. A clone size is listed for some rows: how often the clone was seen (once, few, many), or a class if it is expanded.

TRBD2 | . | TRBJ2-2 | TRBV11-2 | TGTGCCAGCAGCTTAGGTCGGACTAGCGGGGTGCTGCTTTTT | CASSLGRTSGVLLF
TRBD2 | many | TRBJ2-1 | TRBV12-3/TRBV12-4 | TGTGCCAGCAGAGGGCTAGCGGGTAGCTCCTACAATGAGCAGTTCTTC | CASRGLAGSSYNEQFF
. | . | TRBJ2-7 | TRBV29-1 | TGCAGCGTTGCAGGTGCTCCCTCCTATGAGCAGTACTTC | CSVAGAPSYEQYF
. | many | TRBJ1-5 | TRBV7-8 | TGTGCCAGCAGCGCGAGACTGGATAGCAATCAGCCCCAGCATTTT | CASSARLDSNQPQHF
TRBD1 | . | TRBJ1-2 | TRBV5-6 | TGTGCCAGCAGCTGGACGGGACAGGGGGTGGACTATGGCTACACCTTC | CASSWTGQGVDYGYTF
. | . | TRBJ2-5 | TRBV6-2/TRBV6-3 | TGTGCCTGCAGTGACGTTCGCGAGACCCAATACTTC | CACSDVRETQYF
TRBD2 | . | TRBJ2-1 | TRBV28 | TGTGCCAGCAGTTTATGGCTAGCGGGAAGGAGCTCCTACAATGAGCAGTTCTTC | CASSLWLAGRSSYNEQFF
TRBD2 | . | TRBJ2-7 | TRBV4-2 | TGTGCCAGCATTTCCGGTTCCACTAGCGGGAGTTTAAGCTACGAGCAGTACTTC | CASISGSTSGSLSYEQYF
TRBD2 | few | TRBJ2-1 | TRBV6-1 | TGTGCCAGCAGTCCTAGCGGGACACCCACCTACAATGAGCAGTTCTTC | CASSPSGTPTYNEQFF
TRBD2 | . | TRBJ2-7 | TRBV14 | TGTGCCAGCAGCGAATATAGCGGGCGGCCCTACGAGCAGTACTTC | CASSEYSGRPYEQYF
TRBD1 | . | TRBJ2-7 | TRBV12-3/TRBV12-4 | TGTGCCAGCTGTTTGCAGGGGGCCTACGAGCAGTACTTC | CASCLQGAYEQYF
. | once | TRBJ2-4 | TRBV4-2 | TGTTCCAGCAACCAAGGGGGGGGCGCCAAAAACATTCAGTACTTC | CSSNQGGGAKNIQYF
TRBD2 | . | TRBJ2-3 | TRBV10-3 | TGTGTCACCAGGAACTTCGCGGGAGACGAGAGCACAGATACGCAGTATTTT | CVTRNFAGDESTDTQYF
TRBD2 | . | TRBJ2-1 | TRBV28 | TGTGCCAGCAGTTCCTCTCTAGCGGGAAGAGACAATGAGCAGTTCTTC | CASSSSLAGRDNEQFF
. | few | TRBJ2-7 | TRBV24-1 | TGTGCCACCAGTGACCCGGGGAACTCCTACGAGCAGTACTTC | CATSDPGNSYEQYF
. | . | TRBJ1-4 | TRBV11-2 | TGTGCCAGCAGCCTGGGATTTGCGGCTAATGAAAAACTGTTTTTT | CASSLGFAANEKLFF